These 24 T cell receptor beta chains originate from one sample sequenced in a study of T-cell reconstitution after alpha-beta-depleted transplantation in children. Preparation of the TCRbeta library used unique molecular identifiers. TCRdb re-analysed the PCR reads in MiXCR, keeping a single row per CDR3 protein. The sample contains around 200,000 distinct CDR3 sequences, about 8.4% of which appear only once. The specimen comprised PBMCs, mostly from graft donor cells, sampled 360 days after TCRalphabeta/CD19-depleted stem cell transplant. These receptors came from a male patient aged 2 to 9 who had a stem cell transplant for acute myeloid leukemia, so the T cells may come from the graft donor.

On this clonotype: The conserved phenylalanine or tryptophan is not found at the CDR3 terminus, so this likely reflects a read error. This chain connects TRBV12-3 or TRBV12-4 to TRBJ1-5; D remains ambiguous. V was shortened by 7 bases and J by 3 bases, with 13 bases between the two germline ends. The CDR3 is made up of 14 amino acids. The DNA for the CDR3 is TGTGCCAGCACCGTGGACGGTTACAATCAGCCCCAGCATTGT. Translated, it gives CASTVDGYNQPQHC.

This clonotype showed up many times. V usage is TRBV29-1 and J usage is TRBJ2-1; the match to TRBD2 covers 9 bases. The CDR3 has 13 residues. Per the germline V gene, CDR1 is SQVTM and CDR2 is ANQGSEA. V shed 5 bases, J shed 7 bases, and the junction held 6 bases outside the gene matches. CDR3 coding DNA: TGCAGCGTTTGCGCTAGCGGGATAAATGAGCAGTTCTTC. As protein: CSVCASGINEQFF.

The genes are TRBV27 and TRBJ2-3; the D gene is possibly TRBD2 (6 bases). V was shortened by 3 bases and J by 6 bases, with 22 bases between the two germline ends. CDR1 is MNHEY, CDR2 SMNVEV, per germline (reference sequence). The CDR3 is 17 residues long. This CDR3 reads CASSFSDGRGGDDTQYF. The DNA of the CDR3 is TGTGCCAGCAGTTTTTCAGATGGGAGAGGAGGGGATGATACGCAGTATTTT.

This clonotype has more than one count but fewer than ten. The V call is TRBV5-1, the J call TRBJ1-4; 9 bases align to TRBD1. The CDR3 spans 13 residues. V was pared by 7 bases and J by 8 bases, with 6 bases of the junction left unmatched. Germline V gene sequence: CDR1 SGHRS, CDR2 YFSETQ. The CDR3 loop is CASSGTGKEKLFF. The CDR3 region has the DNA TGCGCCAGCTCCGGGACAGGGAAAGAAAAACTGTTTTTT. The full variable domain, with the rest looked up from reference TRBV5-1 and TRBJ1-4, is KAGVTQTPRYLIKTRGQQVTLSCSPISGHRSVSWYQQTPGQGLQFLFEYFSETQRNKGNFPGRFSGRQFSNSRSEMNVSTLELGDSALYLCASSGTGKEKLFFGSGTQLSVL.

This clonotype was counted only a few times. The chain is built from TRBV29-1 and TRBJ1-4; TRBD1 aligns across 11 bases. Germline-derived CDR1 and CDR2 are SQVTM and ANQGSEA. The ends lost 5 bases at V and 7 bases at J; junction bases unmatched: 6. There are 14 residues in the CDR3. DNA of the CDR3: TGCAGCGTTTCTGCCGGGACAGGGGGTGAAAAACTGTTTTTT. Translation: CSVSAGTGGEKLFF. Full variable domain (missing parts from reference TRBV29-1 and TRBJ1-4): SAVISQKPSRDICQRGTSLTIQCQVDSQVTMMFWYRQQPGQSLTLIATANQGSEATYESGFVIDKFPISRPNLTFSTLTVSNMSPEDSSIYLCSVSAGTGGEKLFFGSGTQLSVL.

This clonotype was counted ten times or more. CDR3 loop: CASSDSDPETQYF. The CDR3 DNA is TGTGCCAGCAGCGATAGCGATCCTGAGACCCAGTACTTC. The chain joins TRBV9 to TRBJ2-5; D perhaps matches TRBD2 (5 bases). Between the trimmed V and J ends, which lost 3 bases and 5 bases, there was a span of 11 bases. Germline CDR1 is SGDLS and CDR2 is YYNGEE. The CDR3 has 13 amino acids.

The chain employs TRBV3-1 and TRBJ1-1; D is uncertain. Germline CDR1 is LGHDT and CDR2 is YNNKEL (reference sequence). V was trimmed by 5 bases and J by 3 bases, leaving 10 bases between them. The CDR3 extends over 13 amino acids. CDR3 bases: TGTGCCAGCAGCTCGAGTGGGGACACTGAAGCTTTCTTT. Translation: CASSSSGDTEAFF.

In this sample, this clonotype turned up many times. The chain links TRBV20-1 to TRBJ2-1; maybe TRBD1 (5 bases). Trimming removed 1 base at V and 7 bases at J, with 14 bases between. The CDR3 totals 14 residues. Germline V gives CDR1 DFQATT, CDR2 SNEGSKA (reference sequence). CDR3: CSARVRVGWNEQFF. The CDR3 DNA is TGCAGTGCTAGAGTCAGGGTCGGGTGGAATGAGCAGTTCTTC.

The CDR3 region is CASSITPGREQFF. The CDR3 region has the DNA TGTGCCAGTAGTATTACCCCCGGGAGAGAGCAGTTCTTC. This chain uses TRBV19 with TRBJ2-1; weak D call: TRBD2 (6 bases). V was trimmed by 3 bases and J by 10 bases, leaving 13 bases between them. CDR1 LNHDA and CDR2 SQIVND come from the germline V gene (reference sequence). The CDR3 extends over 13 amino acids.

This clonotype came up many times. The CDR3 coding sequence is TGTGCCAGCAGGATACATCTCAGGGGGAGAGGCAATGAGCAGTTCTTC. It translates to CASRIHLRGRGNEQFF. The chain employs TRBV27 and TRBJ2-1; 7 bases agree with TRBD1. The V gene's germline CDR1 is MNHEY and CDR2 SMNVEV (reference sequence). Germline trimming cut 6 bases from V and 6 bases from J; bases unmatched to any gene: 14. CDR3 length: 16 residues.

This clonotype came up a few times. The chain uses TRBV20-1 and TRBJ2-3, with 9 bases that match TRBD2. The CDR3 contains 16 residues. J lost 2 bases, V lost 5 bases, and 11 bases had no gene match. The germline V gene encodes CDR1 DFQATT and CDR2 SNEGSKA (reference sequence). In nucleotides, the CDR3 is TGCAGTGCTCGAGTTTTAGCGGGGGCAAACACAGATACGCAGTATTTT. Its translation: CSARVLAGANTDTQYF.

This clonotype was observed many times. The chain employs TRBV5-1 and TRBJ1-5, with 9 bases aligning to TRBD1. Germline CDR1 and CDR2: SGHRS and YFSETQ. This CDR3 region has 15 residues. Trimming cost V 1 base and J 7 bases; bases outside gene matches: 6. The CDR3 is CASSLSGTGSQPQHF. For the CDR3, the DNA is TGCGCCAGCAGCTTGTCAGGGACAGGGAGCCAGCCCCAGCATTTT. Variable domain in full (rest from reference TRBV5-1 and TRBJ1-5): KAGVTQTPRYLIKTRGQQVTLSCSPISGHRSVSWYQQTPGQGLQFLFEYFSETQRNKGNFPGRFSGRQFSNSRSEMNVSTLELGDSALYLCASSLSGTGSQPQHFGDGTRLSIL.

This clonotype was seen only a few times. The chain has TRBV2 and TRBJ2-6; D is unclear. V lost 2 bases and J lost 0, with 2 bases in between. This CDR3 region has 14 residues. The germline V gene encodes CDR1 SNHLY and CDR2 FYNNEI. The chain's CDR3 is CASSEFSGANVLTF. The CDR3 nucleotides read TGTGCCAGCAGTGAATTCTCTGGGGCCAACGTCCTGACTTTC.

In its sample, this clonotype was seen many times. The CDR3 DNA reads TGTGCCAGCAAGTTTTTTCGAGGGGGCACAGATACGCAGTATTTT. Residues: CASKFFRGGTDTQYF. The chain carries TRBV12-3 or TRBV12-4 and TRBJ2-3; TRBD1 or TRBD2 may be the D gene (5 bases each). The CDR3 loop spans 15 amino acids. Trimming pared 7 bases from V and 1 base from J, leaving 15 bases between.

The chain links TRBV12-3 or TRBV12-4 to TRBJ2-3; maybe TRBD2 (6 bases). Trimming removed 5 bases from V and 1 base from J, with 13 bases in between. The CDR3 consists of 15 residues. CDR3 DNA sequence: TGTGCCAGCAGTAGACCGGGACTCCGCACAGATACGCAGTATTTT. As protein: CASSRPGLRTDTQYF.

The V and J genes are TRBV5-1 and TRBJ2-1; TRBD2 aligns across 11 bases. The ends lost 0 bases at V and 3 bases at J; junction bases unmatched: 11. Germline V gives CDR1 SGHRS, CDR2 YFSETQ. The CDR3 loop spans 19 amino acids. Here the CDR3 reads CASSLAGTSGGPNYNEQFF. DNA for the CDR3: TGCGCCAGCAGCTTGGCCGGCACTAGCGGGGGCCCAAACTACAATGAGCAGTTCTTC.

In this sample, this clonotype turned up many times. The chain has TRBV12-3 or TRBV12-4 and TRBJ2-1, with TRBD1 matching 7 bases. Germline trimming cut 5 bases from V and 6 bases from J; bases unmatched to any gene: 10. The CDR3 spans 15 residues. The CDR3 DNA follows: TGTGCCAGCAGTCCCCGACAGGGCGCCAGCAATGAGCAGTTCTTC. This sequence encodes CASSPRQGASNEQFF.

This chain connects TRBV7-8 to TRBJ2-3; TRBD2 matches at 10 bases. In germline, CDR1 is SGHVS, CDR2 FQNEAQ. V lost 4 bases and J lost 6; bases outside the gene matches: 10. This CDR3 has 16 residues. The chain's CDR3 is CASSSGLADYRDTQYF. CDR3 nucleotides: TGTGCCAGCAGCTCCGGACTAGCGGACTATCGGGATACGCAGTATTTT.

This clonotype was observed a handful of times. The CDR3 bases are TGTGCCAGCAGTGAGCGGACAGCATCTGGAAACACCATATATTTT. Amino acids: CASSERTASGNTIYF. The rearrangement uses TRBV12-3 or TRBV12-4 and TRBJ1-3; a possible D gene is TRBD1 (6 bases). The CDR3 consists of 15 residues. Trimming cost V 5 bases and J 1 base, with 12 bases left between them.

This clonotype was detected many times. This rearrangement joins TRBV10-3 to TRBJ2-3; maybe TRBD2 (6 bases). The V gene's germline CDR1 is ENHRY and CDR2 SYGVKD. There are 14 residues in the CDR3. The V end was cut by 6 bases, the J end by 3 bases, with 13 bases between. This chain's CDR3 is CAIRTLEGTDTQYF. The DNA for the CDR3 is TGTGCCATCAGGACCCTGGAGGGTACAGATACGCAGTATTTT.

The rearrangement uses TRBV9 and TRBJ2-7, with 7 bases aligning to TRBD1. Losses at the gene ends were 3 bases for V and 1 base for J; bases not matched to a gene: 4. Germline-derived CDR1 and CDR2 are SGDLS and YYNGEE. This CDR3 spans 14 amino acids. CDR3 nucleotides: TGTGCCAGCAGCGCCCAGGGGGAGTCCTACGAGCAGTACTTC. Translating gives CASSAQGESYEQYF.

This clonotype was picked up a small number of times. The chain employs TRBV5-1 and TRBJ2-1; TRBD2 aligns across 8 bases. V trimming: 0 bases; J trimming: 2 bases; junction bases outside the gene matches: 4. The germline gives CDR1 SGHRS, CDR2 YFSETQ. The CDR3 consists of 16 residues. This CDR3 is CASSLVLAGAYNEQFF. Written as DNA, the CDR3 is TGCGCCAGCAGCTTGGTTCTAGCGGGCGCCTACAATGAGCAGTTCTTC.

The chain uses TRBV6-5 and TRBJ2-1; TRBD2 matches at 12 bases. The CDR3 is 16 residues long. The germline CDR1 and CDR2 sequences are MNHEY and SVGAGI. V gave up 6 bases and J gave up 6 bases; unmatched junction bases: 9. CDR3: CASSPTSGGPINEQFF. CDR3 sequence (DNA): TGTGCCAGCAGCCCGACTAGCGGGGGCCCAATCAATGAGCAGTTCTTC.

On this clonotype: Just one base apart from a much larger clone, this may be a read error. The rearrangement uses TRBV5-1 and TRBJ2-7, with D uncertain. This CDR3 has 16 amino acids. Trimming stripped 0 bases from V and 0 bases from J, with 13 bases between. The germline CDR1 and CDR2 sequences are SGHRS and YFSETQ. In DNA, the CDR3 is TGCGCCAGCAGCTTGGCACCGAAGGAACTCTCCTACGAGCAGTACTTC. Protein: CASSLAPKELSYEQYF.